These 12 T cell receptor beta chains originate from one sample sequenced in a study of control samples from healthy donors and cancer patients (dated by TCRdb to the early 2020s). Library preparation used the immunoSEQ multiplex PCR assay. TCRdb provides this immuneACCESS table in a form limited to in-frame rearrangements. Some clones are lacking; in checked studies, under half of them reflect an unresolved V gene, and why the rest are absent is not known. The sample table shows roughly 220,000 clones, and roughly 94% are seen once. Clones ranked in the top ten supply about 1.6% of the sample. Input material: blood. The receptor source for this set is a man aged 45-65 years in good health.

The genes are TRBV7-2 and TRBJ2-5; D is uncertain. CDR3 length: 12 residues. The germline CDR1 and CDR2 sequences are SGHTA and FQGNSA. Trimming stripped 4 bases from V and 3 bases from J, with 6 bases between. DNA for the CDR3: TGTGCCAGCAGCTGGTCAAAAGAGACCCAGTACTTC. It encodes CASSWSKETQYF.

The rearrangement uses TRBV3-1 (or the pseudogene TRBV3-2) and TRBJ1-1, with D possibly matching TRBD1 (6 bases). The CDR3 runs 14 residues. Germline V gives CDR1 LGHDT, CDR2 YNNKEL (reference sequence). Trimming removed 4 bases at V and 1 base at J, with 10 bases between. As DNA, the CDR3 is TGTGCCAGCAGCCTCCCGGACAGGAACACTGAAGCTTTCTTT. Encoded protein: CASSLPDRNTEAFF.

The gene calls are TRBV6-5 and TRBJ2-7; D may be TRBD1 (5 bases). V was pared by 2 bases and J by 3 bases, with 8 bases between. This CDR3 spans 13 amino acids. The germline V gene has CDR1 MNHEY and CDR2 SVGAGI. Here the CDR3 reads CASSYDRNYEQYF. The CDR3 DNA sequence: TGTGCCAGCAGTTACGACAGAAACTACGAGCAGTACTTC.

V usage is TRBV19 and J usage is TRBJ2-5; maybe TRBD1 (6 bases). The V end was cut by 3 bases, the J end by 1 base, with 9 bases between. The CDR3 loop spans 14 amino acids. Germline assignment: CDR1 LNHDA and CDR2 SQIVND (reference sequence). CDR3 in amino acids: CASSIGTPQETQYF. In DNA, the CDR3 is TGTGCCAGTAGTATTGGGACACCCCAAGAGACCCAGTACTTC.

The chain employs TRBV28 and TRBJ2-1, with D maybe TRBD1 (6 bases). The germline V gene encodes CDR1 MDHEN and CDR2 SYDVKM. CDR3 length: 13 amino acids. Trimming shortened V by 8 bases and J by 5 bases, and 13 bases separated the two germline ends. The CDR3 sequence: CASFRGFDNEQFF. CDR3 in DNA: TGTGCCAGCTTCAGGGGTTTCGACAATGAGCAGTTCTTC.

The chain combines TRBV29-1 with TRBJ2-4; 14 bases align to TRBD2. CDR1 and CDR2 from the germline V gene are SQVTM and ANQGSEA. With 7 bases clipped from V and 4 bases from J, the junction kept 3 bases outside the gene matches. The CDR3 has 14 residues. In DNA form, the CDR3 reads TGCAGCGCCAGGACTAGCGGGGGGAAAAACATTCAGTACTTC. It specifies CSARTSGGKNIQYF.

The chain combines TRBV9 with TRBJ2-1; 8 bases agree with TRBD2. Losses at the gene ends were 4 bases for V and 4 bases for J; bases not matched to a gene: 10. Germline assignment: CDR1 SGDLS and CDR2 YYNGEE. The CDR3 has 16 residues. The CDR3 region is CASSYTAAGGYNEQFF. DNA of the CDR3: TGTGCCAGCAGCTATACCGCGGCGGGGGGTTACAATGAGCAGTTCTTC. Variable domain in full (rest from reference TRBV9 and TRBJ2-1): DSGVTQTPKHLITATGQRVTLRCSPRSGDLSVYWYQQSLDQGLQFLIQYYNGEERAKGNILERFSAQQFPDLHSELNLSSLELGDSALYFCASSYTAAGGYNEQFFGPGTRLTVL.

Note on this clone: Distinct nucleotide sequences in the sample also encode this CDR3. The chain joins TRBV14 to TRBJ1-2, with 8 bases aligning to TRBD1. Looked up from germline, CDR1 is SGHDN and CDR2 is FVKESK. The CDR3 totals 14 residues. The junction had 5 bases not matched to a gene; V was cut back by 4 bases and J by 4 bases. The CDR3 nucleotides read TGTGCCAGCAGCCGGGACAGGTCTATCTATGGCTACACCTTC. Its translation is CASSRDRSIYGYTF.

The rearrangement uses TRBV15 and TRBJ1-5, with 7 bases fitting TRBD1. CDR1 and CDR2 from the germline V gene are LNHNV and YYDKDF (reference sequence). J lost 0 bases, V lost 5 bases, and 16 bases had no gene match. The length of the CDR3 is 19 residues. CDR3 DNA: TGTGCCACCAGCTTTCGCACCGGACAGGCGGTCTATAGCAATCAGCCCCAGCATTTT. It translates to CATSFRTGQAVYSNQPQHF.

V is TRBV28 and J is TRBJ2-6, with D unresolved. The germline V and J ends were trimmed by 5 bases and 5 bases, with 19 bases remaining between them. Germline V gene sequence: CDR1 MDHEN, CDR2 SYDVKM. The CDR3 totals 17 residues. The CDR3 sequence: CASSAVWAATRANVLTF. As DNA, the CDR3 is TGTGCCAGCAGTGCCGTTTGGGCGGCAACTAGGGCCAACGTCCTGACTTTC.

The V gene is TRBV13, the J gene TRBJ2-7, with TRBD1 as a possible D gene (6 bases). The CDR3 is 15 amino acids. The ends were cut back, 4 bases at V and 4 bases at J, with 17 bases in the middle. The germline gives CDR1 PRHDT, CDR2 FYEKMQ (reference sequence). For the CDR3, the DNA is TGTGCCAGCAGCTCCTCCGGGACACCTAGATACGAGCAGTACTTC. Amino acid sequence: CASSSSGTPRYEQYF.

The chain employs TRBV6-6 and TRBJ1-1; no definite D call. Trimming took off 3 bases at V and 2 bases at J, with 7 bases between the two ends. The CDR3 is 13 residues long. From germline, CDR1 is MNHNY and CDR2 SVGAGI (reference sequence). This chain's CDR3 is CASSYNTNTEAFF. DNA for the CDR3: TGTGCCAGCAGTTATAACACAAACACTGAAGCTTTCTTT.